These 31 T cell receptor beta chains were all obtained from the same sample, sequenced in a study of T cell responses to AZD1222 COVID-19 vaccine. Only in-frame clones appear in the TCRdb table, and some are missing; sequencing was by immunoSEQ multiplex PCR. In the table there are about 150,000 clones, about nine tenths of which are singletons. The material was peripheral blood, obtained 28 days after the second AZD1222 dose. The receptors come from an adult who received the AZD1222 COVID-19 vaccine.

The V and J genes are TRBV13 and TRBJ2-1; 10 bases line up with TRBD2. Germline-derived CDR1 and CDR2 are PRHDT and FYEKMQ (reference sequence). This CDR3 is built from 15 residues. Trimming took 5 bases from V and 4 from J; bases not matched to a gene: 5. The CDR3 is CASSRGTSAYNEQFF. The CDR3 nucleotides are TGTGCCAGCAGCCGCGGGACTAGCGCATACAATGAGCAGTTCTTC. Full variable domain (outside the CDR3, taken from reference TRBV13 and TRBJ2-1): AAGVIQSPRHLIKEKRETATLKCYPIPRHDTVYWYQQGPGQDPQFLISFYEKMQSDKGSIPDRFSAQQFSDYHSELNMSSLELGDSALYFCASSRGTSAYNEQFFGPGTRLTVL.

The chain has TRBV14 and TRBJ1-1; no definite D call. The germline V gene encodes CDR1 SGHDN and CDR2 FVKESK. The ends were cut back, 0 bases at V and 5 bases at J, with 10 bases in the middle. The CDR3 has 14 amino acids. The CDR3 sequence: CASSQDDGRTEAFF. CDR3 nucleotide sequence: TGTGCCAGCAGCCAAGATGACGGTCGGACTGAAGCTTTCTTT.

This chain joins TRBV9 and TRBJ2-5; D may match TRBD1 or TRBD2 (7 bases each). Trimming took 3 bases from V and 1 from J, leaving 13 bases between them. CDR1 is SGDLS, CDR2 YYNGEE, per germline. There are 15 residues in the CDR3. CDR3 loop: CASSARGGAQETQYF. CDR3 nucleotides: TGTGCCAGCAGCGCCAGGGGGGGCGCCCAAGAGACCCAGTACTTC.

The J gene is TRBJ2-7, the V gene TRBV11-2; D unclear. The CDR3 is 12 residues long. Germline CDR1 SGHAT, CDR2 FQNNGV. The V end was cut by 3 bases, the J end by 3 bases, with 6 bases between. CDR3 sequence reads: CASSFGSYEQYF. The DNA for the CDR3 is TGTGCCAGCAGCTTCGGCAGCTACGAGCAGTACTTC.

The gene calls are TRBV7-8 and TRBJ1-1; 8 bases map to TRBD1. The germline gives CDR1 SGHVS, CDR2 FQNEAQ. The CDR3 extends over 15 amino acids. Losses at the gene ends were 7 bases for V and 8 bases for J; bases not matched to a gene: 15. The CDR3 here is CASTTRGQGGLEAFF. In DNA, the CDR3 is TGTGCCAGCACCACCCGTGGACAGGGAGGCTTGGAAGCTTTCTTT.

V is TRBV12-5 and J is TRBJ2-1; the match to TRBD2 covers 7 bases. V shed 4 bases and J 3 bases; nucleotides not matched to a gene: 12. In germline, CDR1 is LGHNT, CDR2 FRNRAP. The CDR3 is 17 residues long. The CDR3 region is CASGSAVGSGLYNEQFF. CDR3 in DNA: TGTGCTAGTGGTTCAGCTGTGGGTAGCGGGCTCTACAATGAGCAGTTCTTC.

The gene calls are TRBV6-5 and TRBJ1-2; tentative D call: TRBD1 (6 bases). The CDR3 spans 14 residues. Germline V lookup: CDR1 MNHEY, CDR2 SVGAGI. V was cut by 5 bases and J by 6 bases, with 16 bases left in between. The CDR3 loop is CASSPAGEVNGYTF. CDR3 in DNA: TGTGCCAGCAGTCCGGCAGGGGAGGTGAATGGCTACACCTTC.

The V and J genes are TRBV4-1 and TRBJ1-1, with D uncertain. Trimming took 0 bases from V and 1 from J, leaving 9 bases between them. The CDR3 covers 15 residues. Germline loops: CDR1 MGHRA, CDR2 YSYEKL. The CDR3 loop reads CASSQDRAANTEAFF. In DNA form, the CDR3 reads TGCGCCAGCAGCCAAGATAGGGCTGCGAACACTGAAGCTTTCTTT.

The CDR3 DNA reads as TGTGCCAGCAGCCCCCAACAGGGCCTCGAGCAGTACTTC. Translation gives CASSPQQGLEQYF. This sequence joins TRBV9 and TRBJ2-7; a possible D gene is TRBD1 (6 bases). CDR1 is SGDLS, CDR2 YYNGEE, per germline. The CDR3 runs 13 residues. V was cut by 4 bases and J by 6 bases, with 14 bases left in between.

This clone was counted once. The V call is TRBV9, the J call TRBJ2-3; 8 nucleotides match TRBD2. Trimming cost V 5 bases and J 4 bases; bases outside gene matches: 6. Germline CDR1 SGDLS, CDR2 YYNGEE. The CDR3 has 14 amino acids. CDR3 sequence (DNA): TGTGCCAGCAGTCCGGGACTAGTCGCAGATACGCAGTATTTT. This codes for CASSPGLVADTQYF.

The V and J genes are TRBV4-1 and TRBJ1-1; 8 positions agree with TRBD1. The CDR3 runs to 13 residues. The V gene's germline CDR1 is MGHRA and CDR2 YSYEKL. With 2 bases clipped from V and 11 bases from J, the junction kept 7 bases outside the gene matches. The chain's CDR3 is CASSQKLQGGAFF. The CDR3 DNA follows: TGCGCCAGCAGCCAAAAGCTACAGGGGGGGGCTTTCTTT.

The V gene is TRBV19, the J gene TRBJ2-3; D could derive from TRBD1 or TRBD2 (6 bases each). The V end was cut by 6 bases, the J end by 3 bases, with 16 bases between. Germline assignment: CDR1 LNHDA and CDR2 SQIVND (reference sequence). The CDR3 is 15 residues long. Here the CDR3 reads CASSGGLGPTDTQYF. CDR3 DNA sequence: TGTGCCAGTAGCGGGGGCCTGGGGCCAACAGATACGCAGTATTTT.

Only one count was recorded for this clone. The gene calls are TRBV5-5 and TRBJ2-5; no definite D call. The CDR3 contains 13 residues. V was shortened by 2 bases and J by 4 bases, with 9 bases between the two germline ends. CDR1 and CDR2 from the germline V gene are SGHKS and YYEKEE (reference sequence). The CDR3 DNA sequence: TGTGCCAGCAGCTTTTCCGGCCTAGAGACCCAGTACTTC. It specifies CASSFSGLETQYF.

The chain has TRBV5-1 and TRBJ2-7; D gene unclear. This CDR3 has 14 residues. Between the trimmed V and J ends, which lost 0 bases and 0 bases, there was a span of 7 bases. Germline loops: CDR1 SGHRS, CDR2 YFSETQ. Written as DNA, the CDR3 is TGCGCCAGCAGCTTGGTCGCCAGCTCCTACGAGCAGTACTTC. Amino acids: CASSLVASSYEQYF.

The V call is TRBV7-3, the J call TRBJ1-6; maybe TRBD1 (5 bases). Germline V gene data show CDR1 as SGHTA and CDR2 as FQGTGA. The CDR3 is 16 residues long. V lost 2 bases to trimming and J lost 5 bases, with 13 bases between them. CDR3: CASSLLSLRDNSPLHF. The CDR3 DNA follows: TGTGCCAGCAGCTTACTTTCCCTCAGGGATAATTCACCCCTCCACTTT.

The rearrangement uses TRBV4-1 and TRBJ2-3; 11 bases align to TRBD2. The CDR3 spans 19 residues. Germline values: CDR1 MGHRA, CDR2 YSYEKL. Trimming took 3 bases from V and 0 from J; bases not matched to a gene: 11. The DNA for the CDR3 is TGCGCCAGCAGCCAGACCCCCGGTAGCGGGGGGGTTAGCACAGATACGCAGTATTTT. Its translation is CASSQTPGSGGVSTDTQYF.

The chain uses TRBV20-1 and TRBJ2-7; 11 bases fit TRBD2. In germline, CDR1 is DFQATT, CDR2 SNEGSKA (reference sequence). V trimming: 3 bases; J trimming: 9 bases; junction bases outside the gene matches: 10. This CDR3 is 14 amino acids long. The CDR3 loop reads CSASDLAGGSGQYF. In DNA form, the CDR3 reads TGCAGTGCTAGTGATCTAGCGGGAGGATCAGGGCAGTACTTC.

The chain joins TRBV27 to TRBJ1-2; 7 nucleotides agree with TRBD1. CDR1 and CDR2 from the germline V gene are MNHEY and SMNVEV (reference sequence). This CDR3 is built from 13 residues. The J segment lost 8 bases and the V segment lost 3 bases, leaving 6 bases of the junction unmatched. For the CDR3, the DNA is TGTGCCAGCAGTTTCTCAGGGGGTCTAGGCTACACCTTC. It encodes CASSFSGGLGYTF.

The chain uses TRBV5-1 and TRBJ1-1; the match to TRBD1 covers 7 bases. Trimming took 3 bases from V and 3 from J; bases not matched to a gene: 8. CDR3 length equals 15 residues. Per the germline V gene, CDR1 is SGHRS and CDR2 is YFSETQ. CDR3 sequence: CASSSRQGLDTEAFF. The CDR3 nucleotides are TGCGCCAGCAGCTCCCGACAGGGCCTGGACACTGAAGCTTTCTTT.

The chain carries TRBV2 and TRBJ2-3, with D hard to call. The CDR3 consists of 14 residues. Germline V CDR1 and CDR2: SNHLY, FYNNEI. Trimming cost V 5 bases and J 1 base, with 10 bases left between them. The CDR3 reads CASSIGSGTDTQYF. The CDR3 DNA reads TGTGCCAGCAGTATCGGGTCGGGCACAGATACGCAGTATTTT.

The chain couples TRBV28 to TRBJ1-1; D is unresolved. V was clipped by 2 bases and J by 1 base, with 14 bases between them. The CDR3 runs 16 residues. CDR1 is MDHEN and CDR2 is SYDVKM in the germline V gene. Written as DNA, the CDR3 is TGTGCCAGCAGTTTACCTCTTACGGCTTGGAACACTGAAGCTTTCTTT. It encodes CASSLPLTAWNTEAFF.

Remarks on this clone: The same CDR3 is also encoded by other DNA sequences in this sample. CDR3 sequence: CASSLEGNTEAFF. The CDR3, as DNA: TGTGCCAGCAGTTTGGAGGGGAACACTGAAGCTTTCTTT. V is TRBV12-3 or TRBV12-4 and J is TRBJ1-1, with unresolved D. V lost 3 bases and J lost 1, with 6 bases in between. This CDR3 contains 13 residues.

The J gene is TRBJ1-5, the V gene TRBV29-1; D might be TRBD1 (5 bases). The CDR3 extends over 14 amino acids. V was trimmed by 3 bases and J by 5 bases, leaving 14 bases between them. Germline CDR1 is SQVTM and CDR2 is ANQGSEA. CDR3 sequence reads: CSVEFGQPDQPQHF. CDR3 sequence (DNA): TGCAGCGTTGAGTTCGGACAACCCGATCAGCCCCAGCATTTT.

The chain is built from TRBV18 and TRBJ1-1; D perhaps matches TRBD1 (5 bases). V was cut by 6 bases and J by 1 base, with 15 bases left in between. This CDR3 contains 15 residues. Germline V gene sequence: CDR1 KGHSH, CDR2 LQKENI. The CDR3: CASSTKGTSNTEAFF. As DNA, the CDR3 is TGTGCCAGCTCCACGAAAGGGACGTCGAACACTGAAGCTTTCTTT.

The rearrangement uses TRBV3-1 (or the pseudogene TRBV3-2) and TRBJ1-2; the match to TRBD1 covers 8 bases. The CDR3 contains 15 residues. Germline V gene data show CDR1 as LGHDT and CDR2 as YNNKEL (reference sequence). Trimming at V came to 1 base and at J to 4 bases, leaving 5 bases not matched to a gene. The CDR3 DNA sequence: TGTGCCAGCAGCCAAGTTGGGACAGGAACCTATGGCTACACCTTC. Its translation: CASSQVGTGTYGYTF.

The chain employs TRBV3-1 (or the pseudogene TRBV3-2) and TRBJ1-5, with D possibly matching TRBD1 (5 bases). Germline-derived CDR1 and CDR2 are LGHDT and YNNKEL (reference sequence). The CDR3 consists of 14 residues. Trimming removed 5 bases from V and 5 bases from J, with 13 bases in between. The CDR3 DNA reads as TGTGCCAGCAGCTCCCGCAGGGTTGATCAGCCCCAGCATTTT. Amino acids: CASSSRRVDQPQHF.

V is TRBV18 and J is TRBJ1-3; D is uncertain. This CDR3 has 15 amino acids. V was cut by 3 bases and J by 0 bases, with 9 bases left in between. Germline V gene lookup returns CDR1 KGHSH and CDR2 LQKENI. The CDR3 sequence: CASSPSLHSGNTIYF. CDR3 nucleotide sequence: TGTGCCAGCTCACCCTCGTTGCACTCTGGAAACACCATATATTTT.

About this clone: Because the CDR3's place on the DNA is in doubt, the DNA is left out and the CDR3 is given as listed by TCRdb. The rearrangement links TRBV25-1 to TRBJ2-3; TRBD2 is taken as the D call from the table, unchecked against the DNA. Germline V gene sequence: CDR1 MGHDK, CDR2 SYGVNS. Including both end residues, the CDR3 is 15 amino acids long. The CDR3 loop reads CASSSSTRGTDTQYF.

The gene calls are TRBV4-3 and TRBJ2-1, with TRBD1 matching over 7 bases. Germline values: CDR1 LGHNA, CDR2 YSLEER. This CDR3 has 16 residues. V shed 4 bases and J 2 bases; nucleotides not matched to a gene: 8. The CDR3 loop is CASSPSWTGAYNEQFF. CDR3 sequence (DNA): TGCGCCAGCAGCCCCAGTTGGACAGGCGCCTACAATGAGCAGTTCTTC.

This chain connects TRBV19 to TRBJ1-6, with 10 bases fitting TRBD1. The CDR3 has 15 residues. V shed 7 bases, J shed 5 bases, and the junction held 5 bases outside the gene matches. Germline V gene lookup returns CDR1 LNHDA and CDR2 SQIVND (reference sequence). Written as DNA, the CDR3 is TGTGCCAGTATCCGGGACAGGGGCCATAATTCACCCCTCCACTTT. Translated, it gives CASIRDRGHNSPLHF.

The chain is built from TRBV2 and TRBJ1-5; D gene ambiguous. The CDR3 contains 13 residues. V lost 4 bases and J 5 bases, leaving 9 bases between the germline ends. CDR1 is SNHLY, CDR2 FYNNEI, per germline. The CDR3 nucleotides read TGTGCCAGCAGTGCCGGGAACCATCAGCCCCAGCATTTT. Residues: CASSAGNHQPQHF.